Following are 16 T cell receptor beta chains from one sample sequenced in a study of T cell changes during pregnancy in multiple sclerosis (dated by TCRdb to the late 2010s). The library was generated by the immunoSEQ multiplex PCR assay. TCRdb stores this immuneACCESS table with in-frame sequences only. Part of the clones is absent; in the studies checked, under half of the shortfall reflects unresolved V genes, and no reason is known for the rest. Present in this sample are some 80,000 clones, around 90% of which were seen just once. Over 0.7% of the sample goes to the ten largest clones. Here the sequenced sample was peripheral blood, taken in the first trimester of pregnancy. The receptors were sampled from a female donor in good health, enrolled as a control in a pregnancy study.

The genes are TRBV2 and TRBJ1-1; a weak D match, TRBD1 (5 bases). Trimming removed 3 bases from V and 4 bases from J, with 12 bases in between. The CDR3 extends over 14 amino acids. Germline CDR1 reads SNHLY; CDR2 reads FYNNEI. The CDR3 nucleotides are TGTGCCAGCAGTGATGGGGGGTCAGGCACTGAAGCTTTCTTT. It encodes CASSDGGSGTEAFF. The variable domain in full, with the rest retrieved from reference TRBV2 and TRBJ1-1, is EPEVTQTPSHQVTQMGQEVILRCVPISNHLYFYWYRQILGQKVEFLVSFYNNEISEKSEIFDDQFSVERPDGSNFTLKIRSTKLEDSAMYFCASSDGGSGTEAFFGQGTRLTVV.

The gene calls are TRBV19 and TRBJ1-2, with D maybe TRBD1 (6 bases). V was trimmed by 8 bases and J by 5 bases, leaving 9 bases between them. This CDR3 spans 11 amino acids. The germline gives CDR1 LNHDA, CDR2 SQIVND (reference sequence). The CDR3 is CASSQGYGYTF. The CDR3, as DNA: TGTGCCAGTTCACAGGGATATGGCTACACCTTC.

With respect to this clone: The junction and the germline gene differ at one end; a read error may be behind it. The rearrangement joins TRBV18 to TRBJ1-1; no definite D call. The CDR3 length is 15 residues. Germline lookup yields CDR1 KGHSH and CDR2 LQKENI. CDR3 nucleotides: TGTGCTAGCTCACCGGTCAGCGCTCCCGGAGGTGAAGCTTTCTTT. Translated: CASSPVSAPGGEAFF.

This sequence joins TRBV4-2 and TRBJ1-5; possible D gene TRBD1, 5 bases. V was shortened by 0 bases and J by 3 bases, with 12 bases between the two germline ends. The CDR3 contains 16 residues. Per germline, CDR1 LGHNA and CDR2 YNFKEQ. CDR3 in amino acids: CASSQDGRGLNQPQHF. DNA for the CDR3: TGTGCCAGCAGCCAAGATGGGAGGGGACTCAATCAGCCCCAGCATTTT.

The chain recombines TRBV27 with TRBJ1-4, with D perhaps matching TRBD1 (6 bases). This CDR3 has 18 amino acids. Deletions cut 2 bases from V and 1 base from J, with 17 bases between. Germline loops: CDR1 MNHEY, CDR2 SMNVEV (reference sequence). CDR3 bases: TGTGCCAGCAGTTTAGGTTGGGGGAGGGGGAGAACTAATGAAAAACTGTTTTTT. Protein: CASSLGWGRGRTNEKLFF. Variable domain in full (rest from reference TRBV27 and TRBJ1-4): EAQVTQNPRYLITVTGKKLTVTCSQNMNHEYMSWYRQDPGLGLRQIYYSMNVEVTDKGDVPEGYKVSRKEKRNFPLILESPSPNQTSLYFCASSLGWGRGRTNEKLFFGSGTQLSVL.

This CDR3 reads CASSEALRRDNEQFF. CDR3 nucleotide sequence: TGTGCCAGCAGTGAAGCGCTTCGTCGGGACAATGAGCAGTTCTTC. The chain couples TRBV2 to TRBJ2-1; D gene unclear. The germline gives CDR1 SNHLY, CDR2 FYNNEI. CDR3 length equals 15 residues. The V end lost 0 bases, the J end lost 5 bases, and 11 bases lay between the germline ends.

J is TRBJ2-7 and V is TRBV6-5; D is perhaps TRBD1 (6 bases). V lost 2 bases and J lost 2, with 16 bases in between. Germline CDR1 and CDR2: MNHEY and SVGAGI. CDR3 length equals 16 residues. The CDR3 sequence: CASSYRSGTKPYEQYF. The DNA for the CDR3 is TGTGCCAGCAGTTACCGCTCCGGGACAAAACCCTACGAGCAGTACTTC.

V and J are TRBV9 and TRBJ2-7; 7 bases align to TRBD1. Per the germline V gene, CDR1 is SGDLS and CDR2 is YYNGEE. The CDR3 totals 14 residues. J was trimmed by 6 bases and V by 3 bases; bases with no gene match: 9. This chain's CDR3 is CASSAEFDRVEQYF. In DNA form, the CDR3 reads TGTGCCAGCAGCGCAGAATTCGACAGGGTCGAGCAGTACTTC.

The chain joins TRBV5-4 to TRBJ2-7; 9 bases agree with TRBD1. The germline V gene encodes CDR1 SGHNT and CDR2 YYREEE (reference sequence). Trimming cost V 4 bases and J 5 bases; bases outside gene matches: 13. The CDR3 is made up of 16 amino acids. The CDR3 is CASSLTGGAVLHEQYF. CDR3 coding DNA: TGTGCCAGCAGCCTCACAGGGGGCGCTGTATTACACGAGCAGTACTTC.

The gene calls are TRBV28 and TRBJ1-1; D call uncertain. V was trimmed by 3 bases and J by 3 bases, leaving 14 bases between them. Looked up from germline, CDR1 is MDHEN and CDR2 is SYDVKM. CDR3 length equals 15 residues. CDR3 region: CASSLRAGRYTEAFF. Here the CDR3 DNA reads TGTGCCAGCAGTTTGAGGGCGGGCAGATACACTGAAGCTTTCTTT.

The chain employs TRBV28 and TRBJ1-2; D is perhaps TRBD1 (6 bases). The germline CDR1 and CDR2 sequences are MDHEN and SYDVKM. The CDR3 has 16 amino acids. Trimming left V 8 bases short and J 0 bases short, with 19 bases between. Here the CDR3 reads CASLTPSGQTNYGYTF. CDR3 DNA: TGTGCCAGCCTGACACCATCTGGACAGACTAACTATGGCTACACCTTC.

CDR3 region: CASSEGMLAGGTRETQYF. CDR3 coding DNA: TGTGCCAGCAGTGAAGGCATGTTAGCGGGAGGCACCCGGGAGACCCAGTACTTC. The chain employs TRBV2 and TRBJ2-5; 10 bases are a match to TRBD2. The CDR3 contains 18 residues. Looked up from germline, CDR1 is SNHLY and CDR2 is FYNNEI. The junction had 13 bases not matched to a gene; V was cut back by 1 base and J by 5 bases.

DNA for the CDR3: TGTGCCGCGGGAGATTCGGGGGTTGGAAACACCATATATTTT. Translated, it gives CAAGDSGVGNTIYF. This chain links TRBV6-6 with TRBJ1-3, with a tentative D call TRBD1 (5 bases). Deletions cut 11 bases from V and 3 bases from J, with 17 bases between. The CDR3 sequence is 14 residues long. Germline values: CDR1 MNHNY, CDR2 SVGAGI (reference sequence).

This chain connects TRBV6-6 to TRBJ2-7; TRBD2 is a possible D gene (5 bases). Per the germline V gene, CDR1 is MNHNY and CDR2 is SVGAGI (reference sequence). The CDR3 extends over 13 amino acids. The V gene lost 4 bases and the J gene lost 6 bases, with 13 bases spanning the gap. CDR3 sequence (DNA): TGTGCCAGCAGTTCCGGGCCCCGGGGCGAGCAGTACTTC. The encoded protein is CASSSGPRGEQYF.

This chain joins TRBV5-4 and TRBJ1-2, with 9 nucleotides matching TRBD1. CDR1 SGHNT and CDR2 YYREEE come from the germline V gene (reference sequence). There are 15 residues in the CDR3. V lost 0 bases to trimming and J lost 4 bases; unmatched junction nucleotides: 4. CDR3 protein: CASSLDRGQGYGYTF. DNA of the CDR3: TGTGCCAGCAGCTTGGACAGGGGGCAGGGCTATGGCTACACCTTC.

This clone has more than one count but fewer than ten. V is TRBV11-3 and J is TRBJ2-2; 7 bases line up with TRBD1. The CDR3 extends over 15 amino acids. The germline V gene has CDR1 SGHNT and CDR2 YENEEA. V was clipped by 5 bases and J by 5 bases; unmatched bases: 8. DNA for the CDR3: TGTGCCAGCAGCGACGGGACAGACTCTACCGGGGAGCTGTTTTTT. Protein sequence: CASSDGTDSTGELFF.